A selection of T cell receptor beta chains follows, all from one sample in a study of human thymus T cells. Generated by immunoSEQ multiplex PCR, the TCRdb table keeps only in-frame clones and is missing some. Of tens of thousands of clones in the sample, around 95% were seen once. Sequenced input: thymus tissue. Receptors were obtained from a girl less than two years old with a congenital heart defect but otherwise immunologically healthy. The CDR3 runs from the conserved cysteine through the conserved F or W. The D gene is left open where the match is weak. Some rows mark clone size as missing; the rest say once, few, many or name a class of expanded clone.

d_call cdr3_length j_call v_call clone_size cdr3_aa cdr3_nt
NA 16 TRBJ2-1 TRBV9 NA CASSPDEASVYNEQFF TGTGCCAGCAGCCCGGACGAGGCTAGCGTCTACAATGAGCAGTTCTTC
NA 11 TRBJ2-1 TRBV4-1 NA CASSQNNEQFF TGCGCCAGCAGCCAAAACAATGAGCAGTTCTTC
TRBD2 15 TRBJ2-5 TRBV7-2 NA CASSFPSGIQETQYF TGTGCCAGCAGCTTCCCTAGCGGGATACAAGAGACCCAGTACTTC
NA 17 TRBJ2-7 TRBV19 NA CASSPTARGKGSYEQYF TGTGCCAGTAGTCCGACGGCTAGGGGGAAGGGTTCCTACGAGCAGTACTTC
TRBD1 15 TRBJ2-7 TRBV5-6 NA CASSFEGTGANKQYF TGTGCCAGCAGCTTTGAGGGGACAGGGGCGAATAAGCAGTACTTC
NA 18 TRBJ2-1 TRBV29-1 NA CSVEDSPFDGSSYNEQFF TGCAGCGTTGAAGATTCCCCGTTTGACGGGAGCTCCTACAATGAGCAGTTCTTC
TRBD1 14 TRBJ2-3 TRBV29-1 NA CSVEPDRGPDTQYF TGCAGCGTTGAACCGGACAGGGGCCCAGATACGCAGTATTTT
NA 14 TRBJ2-1 TRBV6-5 once CASRELGVVVEQFF TGTGCCAGCAGAGAGCTGGGGGTGGTTGTTGAGCAGTTCTTC
TRBD2 18 TRBJ2-1 TRBV5-4 NA CASSFPGGESGIYNEQFF TGTGCCAGCAGCTTCCCTGGGGGGGAGTCCGGAATATACAATGAGCAGTTCTTC
NA 14 TRBJ1-3 TRBV28 few CASSHPETGNTIYF TGTGCCAGCAGTCACCCTGAGACTGGAAACACCATATATTTT
NA 17 TRBJ2-1 TRBV2 NA CASSEQGDLSSYNEQFF TGTGCCAGCAGTGAACAAGGGGACCTCAGCTCCTACAATGAGCAGTTCTTC
NA 14 TRBJ2-7 TRBV15 NA CATSREDPLYEQYF TGTGCCACCAGCAGAGAGGACCCCCTCTACGAGCAGTACTTC
NA 14 TRBJ1-3 TRBV5-1 NA CASSFQGVGNTIYF TGCGCCAGCAGCTTCCAGGGAGTTGGAAACACCATATATTTT
NA 13 TRBJ2-5 TRBV2 once CASLGTPKETQYF TGTGCCAGCCTCGGGACACCTAAAGAGACCCAGTACTTC
NA 14 TRBJ2-7 TRBV29-1 NA CSVEKGEDPYEQYF TGCAGCGTTGAAAAGGGGGAGGATCCCTACGAGCAGTACTTC
TRBD2 16 TRBJ2-3 TRBV2 NA CASSEGTSGPTDTQYF TGTGCCAGCAGTGAGGGGACTAGCGGCCCCACAGATACGCAGTATTTT
NA 15 TRBJ2-7 TRBV21-1 NA CASRTKGAGSYEQYF TGTGCCAGCAGAACTAAGGGGGCAGGGTCCTACGAGCAGTACTTC
NA 16 TRBJ2-1 TRBV28 NA CASLPALWGDYNEQFF TGTGCCAGCCTCCCAGCCCTTTGGGGGGATTACAATGAGCAGTTCTTC
TRBD1 18 TRBJ2-1 TRBV27 NA CASSPSAGTGGSYNEQFF TGTGCCAGCAGTCCGTCCGCCGGGACAGGGGGCTCCTACAATGAGCAGTTCTTC
TRBD1 16 TRBJ1-4 TRBV4-3 NA CASSQGKTGRPKKLFF TGCGCCAGCAGCCAGGGCAAGACAGGGAGGCCGAAAAAACTGTTTTTT
NA 14 TRBJ1-3 TRBV28 NA CASIPAGSGNTIYF TGTGCCAGCATTCCGGCAGGCTCTGGAAACACCATATATTTT
NA 16 TRBJ2-3 TRBV7-2 NA CASSLGSGLSTDTQYF TGTGCCAGCAGCTTGGGTAGCGGACTCAGCACAGATACGCAGTATTTT
TRBD2 17 TRBJ2-5 TRBV4-1 NA CASSLSTGTKYQETQYF TGCGCCAGCAGCCTTTCCACCGGGACTAAGTACCAAGAGACCCAGTACTTC
NA 12 TRBJ1-2 TRBV2 NA CASRVHITGYTF TGTGCCAGCCGAGTCCACATTACGGGCTACACCTTC
NA 15 TRBJ2-7 TRBV5-1 NA CASSSRTNRTYEQYF TGCGCCAGCAGCTCTAGGACTAACCGAACCTACGAGCAGTACTTC
NA 18 TRBJ1-2 TRBV5-8 once CASSSRTYLTYFRYGYTF TGTGCCAGCAGCTCTAGGACCTACCTCACCTATTTTCGCTATGGCTACACCTTC
TRBD2 17 TRBJ2-5 TRBV19 NA CASSIESGRAFSETQYF TGTGCCAGTAGTATAGAGAGCGGGAGGGCCTTTTCGGAGACCCAGTACTTC
TRBD1 13 TRBJ2-2 TRBV5-1 NA CATTGGTTGELFF TGCGCCACAACAGGGGGTACCACCGGGGAGCTGTTTTTT
NA 15 TRBJ2-3 TRBV19 once CASTPFWGSRDTQYF TGTGCCAGTACCCCTTTTTGGGGGAGTCGCGATACGCAGTATTTT
TRBD1 14 TRBJ2-7 TRBV14 NA CASSQEKGAGEQYF TGTGCCAGCAGCCAAGAAAAGGGGGCGGGCGAGCAGTACTTC
TRBD2 18 TRBJ2-3 TRBV5-1 NA CASSRGPGLALITDTQYF TGCGCCAGCAGCCGGGGCCCGGGACTAGCGTTAATCACAGATACGCAGTATTTT
NA 13 TRBJ2-5 TRBV19 NA CASSPPVKGTRYF TGTGCCAGTAGTCCGCCCGTGAAGGGTACTCGGTACTTC
TRBD1 18 TRBJ1-1 TRBV28 once CASSSVQPGGQGWTEAFF TGTGCCAGCAGTTCCGTCCAACCGGGGGGACAGGGATGGACTGAAGCTTTCTTT
NA 15 TRBJ2-3 TRBV5-4 NA CASSLSYEGADTQYF TGTGCCAGCAGCTTGTCCTATGAGGGAGCAGATACGCAGTATTTT
NA 13 TRBJ1-5 TRBV5-6 NA CASSLEGVKPQHF TGTGCCAGCAGCTTGGAGGGGGTTAAGCCCCAGCATTTT
NA 17 TRBJ1-5 TRBV6-1 NA CASSARLPWAPPLSQHF TGTGCCAGCAGTGCCCGACTACCCTGGGCACCTCCCTTGTCCCAGCATTTT
NA 18 TRBJ2-6 TRBV2 NA CASKGHDGPDSGANVLTF TGTGCCAGCAAGGGTCATGACGGACCCGACTCTGGGGCCAACGTCCTGACTTTC
TRBD1 13 TRBJ2-2 TRBV2 NA CARQGDDTGELFF TGTGCCAGACAGGGGGACGACACCGGGGAGCTGTTTTTT
NA 16 TRBJ2-5 TRBV28 NA CASSLALSGGQETQYF TGTGCCAGCAGTTTAGCCCTCAGCGGAGGACAAGAGACCCAGTACTTC
NA 13 TRBJ1-5 TRBV19 NA CASSMLRVQPQHF TGTGCCAGTAGTATGTTGAGGGTTCAGCCCCAGCATTTT
TRBD2 17 TRBJ2-3 TRBV14 once CASSQETSGSGGDTQYF TGTGCCAGCAGCCAAGAAACTAGCGGGAGTGGGGGAGATACGCAGTATTTT
NA 19 TRBJ2-2 TRBV7-3 NA CASSLIPRGRGRDTGELFF TGTGCCAGCAGCTTAATACCCCGTGGGAGGGGGCGGGACACCGGGGAGCTGTTTTTT
NA 14 TRBJ2-1 TRBV14 NA CASSQDSFLNEQFF TGTGCCAGCAGCCAAGATAGCTTCCTCAATGAGCAGTTCTTC
TRBD1 15 TRBJ1-4 TRBV15 once CATGQGDEEDEKLFF TGTGCCACCGGACAGGGGGACGAGGAGGATGAAAAACTGTTTTTT
NA 16 TRBJ2-7 TRBV6-1 NA CASSESLQSDTYEQYF TGTGCCAGCAGTGAATCATTGCAGTCGGATACCTACGAGCAGTACTTC
NA 19 TRBJ1-5 TRBV19 once CASSSDEMPSRYGNQPQHF TGTGCCAGTAGTTCCGACGAAATGCCGAGTAGGTATGGCAATCAGCCCCAGCATTTT
NA 15 TRBJ1-1 TRBV21-1 NA CASSKLWGSSTEAFF TGTGCCAGCAGCAAATTGTGGGGGTCCAGCACTGAAGCTTTCTTT
TRBD2 17 TRBJ2-5 TRBV27 NA CASVASGSAAIRETQYF TGTGCCAGTGTTGCTAGCGGGAGCGCGGCCATCCGGGAGACCCAGTACTTC